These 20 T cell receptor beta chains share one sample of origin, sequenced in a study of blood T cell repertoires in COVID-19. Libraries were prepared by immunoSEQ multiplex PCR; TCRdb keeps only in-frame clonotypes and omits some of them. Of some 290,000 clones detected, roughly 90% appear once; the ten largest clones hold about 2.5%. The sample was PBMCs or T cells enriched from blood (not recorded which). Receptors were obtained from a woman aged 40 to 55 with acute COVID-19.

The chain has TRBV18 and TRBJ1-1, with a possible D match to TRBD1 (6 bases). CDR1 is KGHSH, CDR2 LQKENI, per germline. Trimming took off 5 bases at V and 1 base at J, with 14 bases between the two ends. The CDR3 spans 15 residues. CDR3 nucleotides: TGTGCCAGCTCAGACGAGGACAGCCCGAACACTGAAGCTTTCTTT. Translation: CASSDEDSPNTEAFF.

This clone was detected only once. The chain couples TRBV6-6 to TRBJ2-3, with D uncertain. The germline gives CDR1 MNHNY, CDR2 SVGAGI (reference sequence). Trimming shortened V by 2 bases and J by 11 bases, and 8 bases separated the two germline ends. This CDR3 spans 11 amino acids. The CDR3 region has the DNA TGTGCCAGCAGTTACCTCGGTGGGCAGTATTTT. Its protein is CASSYLGGQYF.

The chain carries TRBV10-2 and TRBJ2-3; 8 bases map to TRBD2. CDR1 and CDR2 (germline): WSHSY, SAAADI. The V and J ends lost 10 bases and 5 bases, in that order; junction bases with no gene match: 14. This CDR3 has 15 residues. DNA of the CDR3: TGCGCCACCATAAGTTTTAGCGGGGTTAAAGATACGCAGTATTTT. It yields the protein CATISFSGVKDTQYF.

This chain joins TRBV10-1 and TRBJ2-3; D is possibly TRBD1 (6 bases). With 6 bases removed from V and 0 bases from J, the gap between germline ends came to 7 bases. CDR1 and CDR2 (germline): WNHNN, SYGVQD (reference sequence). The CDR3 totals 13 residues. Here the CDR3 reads CASSRGSTDTQYF. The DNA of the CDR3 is TGCGCCAGCAGCAGGGGTAGCACAGATACGCAGTATTTT.

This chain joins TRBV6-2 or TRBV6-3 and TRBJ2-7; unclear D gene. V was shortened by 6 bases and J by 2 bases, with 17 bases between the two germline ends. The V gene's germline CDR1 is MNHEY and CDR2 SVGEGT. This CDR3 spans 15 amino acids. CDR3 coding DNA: TGTGCCAGCAGCCCCCGGAGCATGAGGCCCTACGAGCAGTACTTC. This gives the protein CASSPRSMRPYEQYF.

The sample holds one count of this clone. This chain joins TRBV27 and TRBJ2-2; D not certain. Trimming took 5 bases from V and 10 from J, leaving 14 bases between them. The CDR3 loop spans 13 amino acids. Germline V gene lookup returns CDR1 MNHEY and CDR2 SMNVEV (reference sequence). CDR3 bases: TGTGCCAGCAGTCAAATCGGTCCCTCGGAGCTGTTTTTT. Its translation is CASSQIGPSELFF.

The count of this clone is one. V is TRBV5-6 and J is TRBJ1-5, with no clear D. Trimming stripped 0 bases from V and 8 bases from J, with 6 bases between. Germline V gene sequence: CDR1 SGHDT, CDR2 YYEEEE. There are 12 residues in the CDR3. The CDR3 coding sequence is TGTGCCAGCAGCTTGGCCTCTGAGCCCCAGCATTTT. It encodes CASSLASEPQHF.

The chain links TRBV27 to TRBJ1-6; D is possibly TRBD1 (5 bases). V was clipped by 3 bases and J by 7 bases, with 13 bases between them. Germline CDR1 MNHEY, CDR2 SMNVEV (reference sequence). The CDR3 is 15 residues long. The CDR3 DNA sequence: TGTGCCAGCAGTTTTATGCAGGGAAGGAATTCACCCCTCCACTTT. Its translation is CASSFMQGRNSPLHF.

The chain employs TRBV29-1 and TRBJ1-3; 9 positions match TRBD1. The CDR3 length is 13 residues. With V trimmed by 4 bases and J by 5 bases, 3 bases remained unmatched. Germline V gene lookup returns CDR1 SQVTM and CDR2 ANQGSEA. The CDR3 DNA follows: TGCAGCGTTGGGGGGACAGGGCGAAACACCATATATTTT. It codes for CSVGGTGRNTIYF.

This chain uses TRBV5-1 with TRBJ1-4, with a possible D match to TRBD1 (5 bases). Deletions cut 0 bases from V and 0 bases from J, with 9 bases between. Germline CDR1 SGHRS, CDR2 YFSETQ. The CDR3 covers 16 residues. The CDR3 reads CASSLVAGTTNEKLFF. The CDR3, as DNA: TGCGCCAGCAGCTTGGTTGCAGGGACAACTAATGAAAAACTGTTTTTT.

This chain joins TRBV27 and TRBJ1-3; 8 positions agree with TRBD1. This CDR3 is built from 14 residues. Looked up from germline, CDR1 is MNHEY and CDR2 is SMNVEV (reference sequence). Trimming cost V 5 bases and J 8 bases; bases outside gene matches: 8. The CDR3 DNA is TGTGCCAGCAGTCCCCGGACAGGGCGGGACACCATATATTTT. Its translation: CASSPRTGRDTIYF.

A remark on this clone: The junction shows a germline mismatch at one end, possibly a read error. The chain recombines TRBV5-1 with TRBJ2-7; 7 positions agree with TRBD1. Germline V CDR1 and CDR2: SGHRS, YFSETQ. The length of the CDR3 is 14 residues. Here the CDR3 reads CATSPRTGVYEQYF. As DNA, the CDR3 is TGCGCCACCAGCCCGCGAACAGGGGTTTACGAGCAGTACTTC.

This CDR3 is CASSPRTGGEAFF. For the CDR3, the DNA is TGTGCCAGCAGCCCCAGAACAGGGGGTGAAGCTTTCTTT. The V and J genes are TRBV9 and TRBJ1-1; 8 positions agree with TRBD1. The germline gives CDR1 SGDLS, CDR2 YYNGEE. J was trimmed by 7 bases and V by 4 bases; bases with no gene match: 6. This CDR3 is 13 amino acids long.

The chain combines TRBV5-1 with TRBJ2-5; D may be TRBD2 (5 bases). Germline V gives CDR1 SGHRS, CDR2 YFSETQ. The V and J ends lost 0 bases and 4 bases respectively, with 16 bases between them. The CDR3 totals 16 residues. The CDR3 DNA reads TGCGCCAGCAGCTTGGTGGCTAGCCCGGCTCCAGAGACCCAGTACTTC. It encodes CASSLVASPAPETQYF.

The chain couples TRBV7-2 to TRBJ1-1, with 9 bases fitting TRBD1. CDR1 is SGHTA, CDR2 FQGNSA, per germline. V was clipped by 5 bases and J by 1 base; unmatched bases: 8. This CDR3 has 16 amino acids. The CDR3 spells CASSKHRGQRNTEAFF. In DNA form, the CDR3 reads TGTGCCAGCAGCAAACACAGGGGGCAGCGGAACACTGAAGCTTTCTTT. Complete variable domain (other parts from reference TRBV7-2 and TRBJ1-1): GAGVSQSPSNKVTEKGKDVELRCDPISGHTALYWYRQSLGQGLEFLIYFQGNSAPDKSGLPSDRFSAERTGGSVSTLTIQRTQQEDSAVYLCASSKHRGQRNTEAFFGQGTRLTVV.

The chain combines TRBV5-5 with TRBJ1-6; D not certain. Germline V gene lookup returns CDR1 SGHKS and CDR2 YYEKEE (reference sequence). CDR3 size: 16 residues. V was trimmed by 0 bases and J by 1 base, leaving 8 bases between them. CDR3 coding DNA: TGTGCCAGCAGCTTGGCGCTGAGGTCCTATAATTCACCCCTCCACTTT. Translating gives CASSLALRSYNSPLHF.

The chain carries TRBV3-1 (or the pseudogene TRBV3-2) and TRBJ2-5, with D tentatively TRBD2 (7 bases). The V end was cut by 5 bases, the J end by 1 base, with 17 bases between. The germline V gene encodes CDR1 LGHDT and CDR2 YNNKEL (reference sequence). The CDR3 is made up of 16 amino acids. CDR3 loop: CASSSPRGGIQETQYF. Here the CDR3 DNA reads TGTGCCAGCAGCTCCCCGAGGGGGGGGATCCAAGAGACCCAGTACTTC.

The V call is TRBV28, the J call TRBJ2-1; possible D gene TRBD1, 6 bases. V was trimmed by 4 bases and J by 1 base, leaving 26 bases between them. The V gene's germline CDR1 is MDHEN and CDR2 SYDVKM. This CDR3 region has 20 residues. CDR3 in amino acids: CASSYPTQGFALSSYNEQFF. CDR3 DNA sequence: TGTGCCAGCAGTTACCCGACACAGGGCTTTGCACTTTCTTCCTACAATGAGCAGTTCTTC.

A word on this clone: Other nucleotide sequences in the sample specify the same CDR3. The DNA for the CDR3 is TGCGCCAGCAGCAGGGGACAGGGAACCTACGAGCAGTACTTC. This sequence encodes CASSRGQGTYEQYF. The chain combines TRBV5-1 with TRBJ2-7; 9 bases line up with TRBD1. Germline V gene lookup returns CDR1 SGHRS and CDR2 YFSETQ. V lost 4 bases and J lost 2; bases outside the gene matches: 4. The CDR3 extends over 14 amino acids.

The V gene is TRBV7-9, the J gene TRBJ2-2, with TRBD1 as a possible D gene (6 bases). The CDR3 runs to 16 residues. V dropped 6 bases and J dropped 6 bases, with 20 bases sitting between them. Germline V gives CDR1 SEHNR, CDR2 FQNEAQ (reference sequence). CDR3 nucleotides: TGTGCCAGCAGGCTACCAGTACAGGGATCGGCCGGGGAGCTGTTTTTT. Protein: CASRLPVQGSAGELFF.